The 5 T cell receptor beta chains listed next were all sequenced from one sample in a study of OX40 agonist ivuxolimab in advanced cancers. Libraries were built with the immunoSEQ multiplex PCR assay. In TCRdb, the immuneACCESS table is reduced to in-frame sequences with V and J assigned. These tables do not hold every clone; where another copy was compared, an unresolved V gene accounts for under half, and the others remain unexplained. A total of some 82,000 clones appear in this sample, about 91% of them only once. The top ten constitute 2.3% of the sample. Sequencing used CD4+ or CD8+ T cells sorted from blood, obtained in a trial of the OX40 agonist ivuxolimab. The receptors shown here come from an adult with an advanced solid tumor such as melanoma, head and neck, liver or kidney cancer.

In this sample, this clone turned up a few times. The chain couples TRBV5-5 to TRBJ2-7; D remains unclear. V was trimmed by 2 bases and J by 4 bases, leaving 16 bases between them. Germline V lookup: CDR1 SGHKS, CDR2 YYEKEE (reference sequence). The CDR3 is made up of 15 amino acids. DNA for the CDR3: TGTGCCAGCAGCTTCGCGGTAGGGAACATTTACGAGCAGTACTTC. This sequence encodes CASSFAVGNIYEQYF.

The V and J genes are TRBV9 and TRBJ1-2; D may be TRBD1 (5 bases). This CDR3 has 14 residues. CDR1 is SGDLS and CDR2 is YYNGEE in the germline V gene. The V gene lost 0 bases and the J gene lost 8 bases, with 14 bases spanning the gap. The CDR3: CASSVAGTGSGYTF. CDR3 DNA sequence: TGTGCCAGCAGCGTAGCAGGGACGGGGAGCGGCTACACCTTC.

The chain recombines TRBV5-1 with TRBJ2-1, with D perhaps matching TRBD2 (6 bases). CDR3 length: 13 amino acids. V lost 1 base to trimming and J lost 9 bases, with 11 bases between them. Germline V CDR1 and CDR2: SGHRS, YFSETQ. The CDR3 region is CASSLYGGGEQFF. Written as DNA, the CDR3 is TGCGCCAGCAGCTTGTATGGGGGAGGTGAGCAGTTCTTC. Complete variable domain (other parts from reference TRBV5-1 and TRBJ2-1): KAGVTQTPRYLIKTRGQQVTLSCSPISGHRSVSWYQQTPGQGLQFLFEYFSETQRNKGNFPGRFSGRQFSNSRSEMNVSTLELGDSALYLCASSLYGGGEQFFGPGTRLTVL.

The chain combines TRBV19 with TRBJ1-5, with D maybe TRBD1 (5 bases). V was cut by 3 bases and J by 1 base, with 16 bases left in between. This CDR3 has 17 amino acids. Germline V CDR1 and CDR2: LNHDA, SQIVND (reference sequence). The CDR3 DNA is TGTGCCAGTAGTATTACCTTCGGGGGAAAGAGCAATCAGCCCCAGCATTTT. It encodes CASSITFGGKSNQPQHF.

The V gene is TRBV4-3, the J gene TRBJ2-1, with D hard to call. This CDR3 contains 13 residues. V lost 2 bases and J lost 6, with 8 bases in between. CDR1 is LGHNA and CDR2 is YSLEER in the germline V gene. The CDR3 region is CASSQYLLNEQFF. CDR3 nucleotides: TGCGCCAGCAGCCAATACCTCCTCAATGAGCAGTTCTTC.